This passage covers 15 T cell receptor beta chains from one sample sequenced in a study of T cells in Graves' hyperthyroidism and ophthalmopathy. Regions amplified from RNA transcripts were the TCR beta CDR3 regions. TCR CDR3 underwent first-round RT-PCR with the HTBI primer set. Each CDR3 protein is one row after TCRdb ran MiXCR on the multiplex PCR reads. The sample has 540,000 or so distinct CDR3 sequences; approximately 15% are singletons. Specimen: blood. The receptors were sampled from a young woman with Graves' hyperthyroidism.

The sample holds many counts of this clonotype. The chain has TRBV2 and TRBJ2-1; D is uncertain. The CDR3 is 11 amino acids. Trimming left V 2 bases short and J 8 bases short, with 4 bases between. CDR1 and CDR2 from the germline V gene are SNHLY and FYNNEI. CDR3 sequence: CASSETDEQFF. CDR3 coding DNA: TGTGCCAGCAGTGAAACCGATGAGCAGTTCTTC.

There are many counts of this clonotype. J is TRBJ1-4 and V is TRBV11-2, with D perhaps matching TRBD1 (5 bases). CDR1 is SGHAT, CDR2 FQNNGV, per germline. V dropped 5 bases and J dropped 0 bases, with 13 bases sitting between them. CDR3 length: 16 residues. CDR3: CASSQGVGATNEKLFF. For the CDR3, the DNA is TGTGCCAGCAGCCAAGGAGTGGGGGCAACTAATGAAAAACTGTTTTTT.

This clonotype was counted at least ten times. The V gene is TRBV6-1, the J gene TRBJ2-7; TRBD2 aligns across 14 bases. The CDR3 covers 15 residues. Per germline, CDR1 MNHNS and CDR2 SASEGT. The V segment lost 6 bases and the J segment 11 bases; nucleotides outside the gene matches: 12. The CDR3 region is CASSRGAGLAGVKYF. The DNA for the CDR3 is TGTGCCAGCAGCAGGGGTGCGGGACTAGCGGGAGTGAAGTACTTC.

This clonotype was seen repeatedly, ten times or more. The chain employs TRBV27 and TRBJ2-7; 7 bases map to TRBD1. The ends lost 6 bases at V and 2 bases at J; junction bases unmatched: 4. Germline V lookup: CDR1 MNHEY, CDR2 SMNVEV (reference sequence). This CDR3 comprises 13 residues. The CDR3 region has the DNA TGTGCCAGCAGCAACAGGGGAGCCTACGAGCAGTACTTC. Translated, it gives CASSNRGAYEQYF.

This clonotype has ten or more counts. This chain connects TRBV12-3 or TRBV12-4 to TRBJ2-3, with D maybe TRBD2 (5 bases). The CDR3 is made up of 15 amino acids. V was cut by 6 bases and J by 3 bases, with 16 bases left in between. CDR3 residues: CASSHGLVGTDTQYF. The CDR3 coding sequence is TGTGCCAGCAGCCACGGACTGGTGGGTACAGATACGCAGTATTTT.

The sample holds many counts of this clonotype. The V and J genes are TRBV28 and TRBJ2-1; 7 bases fit TRBD2. V was pared by 6 bases and J by 14 bases, with 13 bases of the junction left unmatched. Germline V gene sequence: CDR1 MDHEN, CDR2 SYDVKM. The CDR3 spans 13 residues. CDR3 nucleotides: TGTGCCAGCAGACCGGGAGGTCCGGGTCGGGAGTTCTTC. This gives the protein CASRPGGPGREFF.

The sample holds a few counts of this clonotype. The chain recombines TRBV4-1 with TRBJ2-7; possible D gene TRBD2, 5 bases. From germline, CDR1 is MGHRA and CDR2 YSYEKL. The V gene lost 2 bases and the J gene lost 2 bases, with 13 bases spanning the gap. This CDR3 comprises 15 residues. Here the CDR3 DNA reads TGCGCCAGCAGCCAAAAAGCGGCCAGCACCTACGAGCAGTACTTC. This encodes CASSQKAASTYEQYF.

There are many counts of this clonotype. The rearrangement uses TRBV7-2 and TRBJ2-1, with a tentative D call TRBD2 (6 bases). Trimming left V 1 base short and J 4 bases short, with 11 bases between. The CDR3 totals 15 residues. The germline CDR1 and CDR2 sequences are SGHTA and FQGNSA. For the CDR3, the DNA is TGTGCCAGCAGCTTAGTAGTACTAGCTTACAATGAGCAGTTCTTC. Protein: CASSLVVLAYNEQFF.

The sample holds many counts of this clonotype. This rearrangement joins TRBV6-2 or TRBV6-3 to TRBJ2-3; D is possibly TRBD1 (6 bases). This CDR3 has 15 residues. The germline CDR1 and CDR2 sequences are MNHEY and SVGEGT. The V gene lost 2 bases and the J gene lost 2 bases, with 11 bases spanning the gap. As DNA, the CDR3 is TGTGCCAGCAGTTACGTCGGACAGTTCACAGATACGCAGTATTTT. Encoded protein: CASSYVGQFTDTQYF.

This clonotype was observed many times. This chain connects TRBV20-1 to TRBJ2-7; D is perhaps TRBD1 or TRBD2 (6 bases each). The CDR3 length is 15 residues. The germline V and J ends were trimmed by 0 bases and 2 bases, with 14 bases remaining between them. Germline V gene data show CDR1 as DFQATT and CDR2 as SNEGSKA (reference sequence). CDR3 DNA: TGCAGTGCTAGAGACCGGGGGACACTAACCTACGAGCAGTACTTC. Its protein is CSARDRGTLTYEQYF.

The chain has TRBV6-2 or TRBV6-3 and TRBJ2-7, with no clear D. This CDR3 has 12 amino acids. CDR1 is MNHEY, CDR2 SVGEGT, per germline. V was clipped by 2 bases and J by 6 bases, with 8 bases between them. The CDR3: CASSYKGIEQYF. The CDR3 DNA reads as TGTGCCAGCAGTTACAAGGGTATCGAGCAGTACTTC.

The chain links TRBV6-1 to TRBJ1-2; 8 nucleotides align to TRBD1. Germline V gives CDR1 MNHNS, CDR2 SASEGT. V dropped 5 bases and J dropped 3; count of bases not matched to a gene: 5. The CDR3 is 14 residues long. CDR3 nucleotides: TGTGCCAGCAGTAAGGCAGGGGGCGACTATGGCTACACCTTC. Protein: CASSKAGGDYGYTF.

This clonotype was seen repeatedly, ten times or more. This chain uses TRBV6-1 with TRBJ2-5; 10 nucleotides match TRBD1. Germline loops: CDR1 MNHNS, CDR2 SASEGT. Trimming at V came to 6 bases and at J to 5 bases, leaving 9 bases not matched to a gene. CDR3 length: 15 amino acids. CDR3 in DNA: TGTGCCAGCAGACGAACCGGGACAGGGGCGGAGACCCAGTACTTC. It yields the protein CASRRTGTGAETQYF.

This clonotype was recorded a few times. This chain joins TRBV7-9 and TRBJ2-2; D is possibly TRBD1 or TRBD2 (5 bases each). CDR3 length equals 18 residues. V was clipped by 1 base and J by 3 bases, with 18 bases between them. Germline assignment: CDR1 SEHNR and CDR2 FQNEAQ (reference sequence). CDR3 protein: CASSLGSIRGVDTGELFF. CDR3 DNA: TGTGCCAGCAGCTTAGGATCAATAAGGGGAGTGGACACCGGGGAGCTGTTTTTT.

This clonotype was observed at least ten times. The chain combines TRBV7-9 with TRBJ2-7; D uncertain. CDR3 length: 15 residues. The V end was cut by 1 base, the J end by 0 bases, with 10 bases between. Per the germline V gene, CDR1 is SEHNR and CDR2 is FQNEAQ (reference sequence). For the CDR3, the DNA is TGTGCCAGCAGCTTAGACAGCTTCGTCTCCTACGAGCAGTACTTC. Translated: CASSLDSFVSYEQYF.